This T cell receptor beta chain is from a study of Graves' ophthalmopathy and Graves' hyperthyroidism. Findings and limits, study-wide: Sensitivity reached roughly 70% and specificity approximately 78% when the model predicted ophthalmopathy progression.

CDR3 regions of TCR beta were amplified from RNA transcripts. Second-round multiplex PCR came after first-round RT-PCR with HTBI primers. TCRdb re-called the multiplex PCR reads through MiXCR, storing one row per CDR3 protein. The data contain 580,000 or so distinct CDR3 sequences, just under 40% of them singletons. With regard to this clonotype: Its antigen is still unknown.

Germline CDR1 is ENHRY and CDR2 is SYGVKD. V was cut by 3 bases and J by 5 bases, with 13 bases left in between. This CDR3 has 15 residues. The rearrangement uses TRBV10-3 and TRBJ2-2, with D possibly matching TRBD1 (5 bases). Input material: peripheral blood or thyroid tissue (not recorded which). The origin of this receptor is an adult man with Graves' hyperthyroidism. CDR3 in amino acids: CAISEGDGLTGELFF. The CDR3 DNA sequence: TGTGCCATCAGTGAAGGGGATGGGTTGACCGGGGAGCTGTTTTTT.